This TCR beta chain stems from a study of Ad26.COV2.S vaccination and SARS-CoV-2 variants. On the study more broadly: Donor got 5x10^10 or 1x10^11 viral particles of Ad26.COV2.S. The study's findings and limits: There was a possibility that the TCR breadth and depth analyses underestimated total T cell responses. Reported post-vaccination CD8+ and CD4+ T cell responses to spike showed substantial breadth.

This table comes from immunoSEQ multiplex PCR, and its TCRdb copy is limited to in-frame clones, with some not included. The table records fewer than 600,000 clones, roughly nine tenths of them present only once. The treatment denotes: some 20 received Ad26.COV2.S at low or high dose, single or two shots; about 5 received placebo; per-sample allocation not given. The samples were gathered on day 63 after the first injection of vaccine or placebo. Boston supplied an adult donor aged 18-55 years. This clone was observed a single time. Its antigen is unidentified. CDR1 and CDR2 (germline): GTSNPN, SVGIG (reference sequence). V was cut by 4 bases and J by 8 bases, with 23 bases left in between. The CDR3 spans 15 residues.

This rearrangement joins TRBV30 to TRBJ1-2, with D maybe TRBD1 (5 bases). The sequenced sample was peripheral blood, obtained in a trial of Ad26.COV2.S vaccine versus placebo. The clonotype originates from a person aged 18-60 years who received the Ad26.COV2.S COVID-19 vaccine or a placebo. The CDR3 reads CAWIRTGTVAQGYTF. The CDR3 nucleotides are TGTGCCTGGATTCGGACGGGGACTGTAGCTCAGGGCTACACCTTC.